This T cell receptor (beta chain) was identified in a study of blood T cell repertoires in COVID-19. Germline assignment: CDR1 SGDLS and CDR2 YYNGEE. The V and J ends lost 1 base and 10 bases, in that order; junction bases with no gene match: 9. The CDR3 covers 17 residues. Using immunoSEQ multiplex PCR, the repertoire was profiled, and TCRdb retains in-frame clones only, with some absent. Of 200,000 to 300,000 clones in the sample, over 65% are singletons; the top ten hold about 3.5%. This clone appeared a few times. This TCR derives from an elderly woman with acute or convalescent COVID-19. The sample taken for sequencing was peripheral blood. The chain uses TRBV9 and TRBJ1-6, with 12 nucleotides matching TRBD1. The chain's CDR3 is CASSVSGTGGVGSPLHF. Written as DNA, the CDR3 is TGTGCCAGCAGCGTATCCGGGACAGGGGGCGTGGGGTCACCCCTCCACTTT.